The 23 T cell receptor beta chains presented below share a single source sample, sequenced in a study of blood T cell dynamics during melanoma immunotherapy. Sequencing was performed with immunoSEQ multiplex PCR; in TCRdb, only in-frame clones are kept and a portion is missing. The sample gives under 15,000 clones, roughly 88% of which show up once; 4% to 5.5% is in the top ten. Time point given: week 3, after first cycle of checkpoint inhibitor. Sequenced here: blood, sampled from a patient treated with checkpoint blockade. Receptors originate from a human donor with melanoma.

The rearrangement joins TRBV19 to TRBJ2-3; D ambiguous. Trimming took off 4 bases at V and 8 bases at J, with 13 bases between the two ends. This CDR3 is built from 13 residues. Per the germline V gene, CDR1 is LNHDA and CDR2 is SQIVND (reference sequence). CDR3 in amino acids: CASSNPTGGTQYF. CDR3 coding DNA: TGTGCCAGTAGTAATCCGACGGGTGGTACGCAGTATTTT.

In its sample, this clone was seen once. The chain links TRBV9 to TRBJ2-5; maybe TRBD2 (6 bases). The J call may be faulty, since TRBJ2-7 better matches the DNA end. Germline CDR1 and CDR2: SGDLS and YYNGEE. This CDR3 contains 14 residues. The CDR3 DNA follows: TGTGCCAGCAGCGCCCCTGGGAGGAGTTACGAGCAGTACTTC. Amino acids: CASSAPGRSYEQYF.

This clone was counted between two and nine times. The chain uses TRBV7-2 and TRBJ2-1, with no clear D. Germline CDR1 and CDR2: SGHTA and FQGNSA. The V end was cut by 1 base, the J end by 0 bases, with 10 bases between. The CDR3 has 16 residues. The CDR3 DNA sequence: TGTGCCAGCAGCTTAGGTGGGCGAAGCTCCTACAATGAGCAGTTCTTC. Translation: CASSLGGRSSYNEQFF. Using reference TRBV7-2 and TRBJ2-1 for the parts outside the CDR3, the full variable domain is GAGVSQSPSNKVTEKGKDVELRCDPISGHTALYWYRQSLGQGLEFLIYFQGNSAPDKSGLPSDRFSAERTGGSVSTLTIQRTQQEDSAVYLCASSLGGRSSYNEQFFGPGTRLTVL.

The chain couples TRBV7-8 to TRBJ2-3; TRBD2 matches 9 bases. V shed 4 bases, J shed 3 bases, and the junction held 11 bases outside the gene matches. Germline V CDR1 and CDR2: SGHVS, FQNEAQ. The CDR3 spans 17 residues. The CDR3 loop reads CASSSRDGGLATDTQYF. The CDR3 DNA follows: TGTGCCAGCAGCTCTCGGGACGGGGGACTAGCTACAGATACGCAGTATTTT.

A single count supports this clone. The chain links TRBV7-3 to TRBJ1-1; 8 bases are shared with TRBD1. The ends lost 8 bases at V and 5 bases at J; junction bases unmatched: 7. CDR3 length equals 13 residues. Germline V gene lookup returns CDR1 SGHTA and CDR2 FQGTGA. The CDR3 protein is CASGQGAQTEAFF. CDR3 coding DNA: TGTGCCAGCGGGCAGGGGGCCCAGACTGAAGCTTTCTTT.

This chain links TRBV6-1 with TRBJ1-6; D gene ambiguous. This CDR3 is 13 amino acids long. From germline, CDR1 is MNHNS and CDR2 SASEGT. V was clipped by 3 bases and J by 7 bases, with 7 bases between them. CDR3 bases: TGTGCCAGCAGTGAGTACCAGAATTCACCCCTCCACTTT. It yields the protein CASSEYQNSPLHF.

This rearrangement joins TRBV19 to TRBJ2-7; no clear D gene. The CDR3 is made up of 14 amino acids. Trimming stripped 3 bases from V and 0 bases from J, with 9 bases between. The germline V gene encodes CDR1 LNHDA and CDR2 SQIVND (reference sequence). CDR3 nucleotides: TGTGCCAGTAGTATTCACCCGGGCTCCTACGAGCAGTACTTC. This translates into CASSIHPGSYEQYF.

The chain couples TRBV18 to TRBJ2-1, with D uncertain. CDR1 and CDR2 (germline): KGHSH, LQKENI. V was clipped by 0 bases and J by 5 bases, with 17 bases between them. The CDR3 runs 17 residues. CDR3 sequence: CASSPPLGYELNNEQFF. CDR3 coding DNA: TGTGCCAGCTCACCACCTCTAGGCTACGAGCTCAACAATGAGCAGTTCTTC.

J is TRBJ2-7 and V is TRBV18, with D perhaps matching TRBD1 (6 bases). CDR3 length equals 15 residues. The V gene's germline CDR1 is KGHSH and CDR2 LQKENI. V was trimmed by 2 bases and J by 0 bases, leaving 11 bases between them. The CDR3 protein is CASSPDRQSSYEQYF. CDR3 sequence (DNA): TGTGCCAGCTCACCAGACAGGCAAAGCTCCTACGAGCAGTACTTC.

This CDR3 is CASSKGLAGRTTQYF. CDR3 nucleotide sequence: TGTGCCAGCAGCAAGGGACTAGCGGGACGGACGACCCAGTACTTC. This chain connects TRBV7-3 to TRBJ2-5; TRBD2 aligns across 13 bases. The CDR3 contains 15 residues. V dropped 5 bases and J dropped 7; count of bases not matched to a gene: 7. CDR1 and CDR2 from the germline V gene are SGHTA and FQGTGA.

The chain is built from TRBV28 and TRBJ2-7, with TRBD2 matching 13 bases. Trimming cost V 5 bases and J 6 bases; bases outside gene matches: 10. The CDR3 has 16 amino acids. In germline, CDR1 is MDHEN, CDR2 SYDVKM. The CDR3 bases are TGTGCCAGCAGTGCCCGACTAGCGGGAGGTCGGGGCGAGCAGTACTTC. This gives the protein CASSARLAGGRGEQYF.

The CDR3 DNA reads as TGTGCCAGCAGCCAACGACTAGCGGGAGGGGGGGCAGATACGCAGTATTTT. It yields the protein CASSQRLAGGGADTQYF. The V call is TRBV7-2, the J call TRBJ2-3; 14 bases align to TRBD2. This CDR3 contains 17 residues. Germline V gives CDR1 SGHTA, CDR2 FQGNSA. The V and J ends lost 5 bases and 4 bases, in that order; junction bases with no gene match: 8. Variable domain in full (rest from reference TRBV7-2 and TRBJ2-3): GAGVSQSPSNKVTEKGKDVELRCDPISGHTALYWYRQSLGQGLEFLIYFQGNSAPDKSGLPSDRFSAERTGGSVSTLTIQRTQQEDSAVYLCASSQRLAGGGADTQYFGPGTRLTVL.

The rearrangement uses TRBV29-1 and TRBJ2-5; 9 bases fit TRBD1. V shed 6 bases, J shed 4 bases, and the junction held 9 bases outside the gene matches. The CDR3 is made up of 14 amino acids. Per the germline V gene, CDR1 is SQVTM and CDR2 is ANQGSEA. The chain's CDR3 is CSVDRGRFGETQYF. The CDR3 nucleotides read TGCAGCGTGGACAGGGGTAGATTCGGAGAGACCCAGTACTTC. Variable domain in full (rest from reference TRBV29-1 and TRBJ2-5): SAVISQKPSRDICQRGTSLTIQCQVDSQVTMMFWYRQQPGQSLTLIATANQGSEATYESGFVIDKFPISRPNLTFSTLTVSNMSPEDSSIYLCSVDRGRFGETQYFGPGTRLLVL.

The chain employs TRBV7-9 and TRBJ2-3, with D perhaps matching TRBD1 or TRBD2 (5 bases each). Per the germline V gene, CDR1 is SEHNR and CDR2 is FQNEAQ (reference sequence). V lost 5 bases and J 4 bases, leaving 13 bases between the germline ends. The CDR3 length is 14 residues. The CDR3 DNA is TGTGCCAGCAGCCCGGGACCTAACTCAGATACGCAGTATTTT. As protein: CASSPGPNSDTQYF.

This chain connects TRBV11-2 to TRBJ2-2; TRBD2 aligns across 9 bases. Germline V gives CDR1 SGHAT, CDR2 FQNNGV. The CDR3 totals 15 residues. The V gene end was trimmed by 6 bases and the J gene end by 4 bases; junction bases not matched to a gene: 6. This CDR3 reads CASRSLAGRTGELFF. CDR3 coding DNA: TGTGCCAGCAGATCACTAGCGGGTCGCACCGGGGAGCTGTTTTTT.

This chain's CDR3 is CASSVTGGLTGGGYTF. CDR3 coding DNA: TGTGCCAGCAGCGTCACAGGGGGACTGACAGGAGGCGGCTACACCTTC. This chain uses TRBV9 with TRBJ1-2; TRBD1 matches at 8 bases. Germline CDR1 and CDR2: SGDLS and YYNGEE. V gave up 2 bases and J gave up 8 bases; unmatched junction bases: 14. The CDR3 covers 16 residues.

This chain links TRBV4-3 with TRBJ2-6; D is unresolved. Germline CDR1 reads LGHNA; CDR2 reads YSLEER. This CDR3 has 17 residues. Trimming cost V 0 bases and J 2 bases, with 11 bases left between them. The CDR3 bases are TGCGCCAGCAGCCAAGAGTTGGCTCAGCCTGGGGCCAACGTCCTGACTTTC. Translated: CASSQELAQPGANVLTF.

CDR3 nucleotides: TGTGCCAGCAGCCGGGGGCCGACCTACGAGCAGTACTTC. This encodes CASSRGPTYEQYF. The V call is TRBV11-2, the J call TRBJ2-7, with D possibly called TRBD1 or TRBD2 (6 bases each). Germline-derived CDR1 and CDR2 are SGHAT and FQNNGV. V was shortened by 5 bases and J by 2 bases, with 10 bases between the two germline ends. The CDR3 sequence is 13 residues long.

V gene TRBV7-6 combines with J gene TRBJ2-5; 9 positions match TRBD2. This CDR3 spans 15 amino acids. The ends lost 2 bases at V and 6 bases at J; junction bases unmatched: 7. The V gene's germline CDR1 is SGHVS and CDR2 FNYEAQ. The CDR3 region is CASSLLRGREQTQYF. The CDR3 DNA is TGTGCCAGCAGCTTACTACGCGGGAGGGAACAGACCCAGTACTTC.

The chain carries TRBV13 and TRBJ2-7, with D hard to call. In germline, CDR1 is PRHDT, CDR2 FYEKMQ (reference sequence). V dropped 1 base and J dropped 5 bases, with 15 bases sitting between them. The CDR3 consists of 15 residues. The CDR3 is CASSLEDGPGHEQYF. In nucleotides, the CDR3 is TGTGCCAGCAGCTTAGAGGACGGGCCGGGCCACGAGCAGTACTTC.

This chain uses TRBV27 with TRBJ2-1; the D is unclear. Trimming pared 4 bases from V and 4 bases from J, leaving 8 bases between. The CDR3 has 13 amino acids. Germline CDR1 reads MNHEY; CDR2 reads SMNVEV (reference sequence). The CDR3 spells CASSSDGYNEQFF. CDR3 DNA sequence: TGTGCCAGCAGTTCCGACGGGTACAATGAGCAGTTCTTC.

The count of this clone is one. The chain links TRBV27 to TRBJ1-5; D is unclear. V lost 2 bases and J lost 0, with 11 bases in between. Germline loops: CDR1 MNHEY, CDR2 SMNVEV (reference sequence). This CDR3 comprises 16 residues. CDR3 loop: CASSLSSDYSNQPQHF. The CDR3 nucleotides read TGTGCCAGCAGTTTAAGTTCAGATTATAGCAATCAGCCCCAGCATTTT.

CDR3 amino acids: CASSLYRGTEAFF. The DNA of the CDR3 is TGTGCCAGCAGCTTATACCGGGGGACTGAAGCTTTCTTT. The chain links TRBV11-3 to TRBJ1-1; D perhaps matches TRBD1 (5 bases). Germline assignment: CDR1 SGHNT and CDR2 YENEEA. Between the trimmed V and J ends, which lost 2 bases and 5 bases, there was a span of 9 bases. This CDR3 contains 13 residues.